This T cell receptor (beta chain) was recovered during a study of blood T cell repertoires in COVID-19. Whole-study context: Samples representing acute and convalescent COVID-19 were sourced from the United States, Italy and Spain. The analysed material was cDNA or gDNA that came from T cells, B-cell-depleted T cells, or PBMCs.

This clone was picked up a small number of times. Per the original data handling: Scientists estimated how many nucleated cells there were by amplifying reference gene primers. Sequencing used immunoSEQ multiplex PCR; TCRdb keeps in-frame clones, though not all of them. Clone size and the V and J calls come from that table; the DNA yielded D and trimming. Here the sample spans 150,000 to 200,000 clones, approximately 86% being singletons. CDR1 and CDR2 (germline): MDHEN, SYDVKM. This CDR3 region has 16 residues. Between the trimmed V and J ends, which lost 4 bases and 1 base, there was a span of 16 bases.

The chain is built from TRBV28 and TRBJ1-1, with D possibly matching TRBD1 (6 bases). The sequenced sample consisted of peripheral blood. The receptor was isolated from a man aged 70 or older with acute or convalescent COVID-19. The DNA of the CDR3 is TGTGCCAGCAGTTCCCTACCCAGGGACAAGAACACTGAAGCTTTCTTT. Translation gives CASSSLPRDKNTEAFF.